Listed below are T cell receptor beta chains from one sample, sequenced in a study of cytomegalovirus exposure and HLA in healthy donors. Method: immunoSEQ multiplex PCR; TCRdb's copy keeps in-frame clones and lacks some. The profile shows 150,000 to 200,000 clones, 84% of them singletons. The sequencing input was PBMCs. The receptor source for this set is a boy younger than 18 in good health and CMV-seronegative. Both conserved end residues are part of each CDR3. D genes are given only for firm matches. Rows may omit the clone size; those that give it use once, few, many or a size class.

v_call	j_call	d_call	clone_size	cdr3_aa	cdr3_nt
TRBV25-1	TRBJ2-3	.	.	CASSEWKEGEDTQYF	TGTGCCAGCAGTGAATGGAAGGAGGGCGAAGATACGCAGTATTTT
TRBV27	TRBJ2-7	TRBD1	.	CASSLQGAREQYF	TGTGCCAGCAGTCTCCAGGGGGCGCGGGAGCAGTACTTC
TRBV19	TRBJ1-4	TRBD1	.	CASTQGAREKLFF	TGTGCCAGCACACAGGGGGCCCGGGAAAAACTGTTTTTT
TRBV5-1	TRBJ2-3	TRBD2	.	CASSPRGLAGDLDTQYF	TGCGCCAGCAGCCCCCGGGGACTAGCGGGAGATCTGGATACGCAGTATTTT
TRBV7-6	TRBJ2-6	.	.	CASSSLSGANVLTF	TGTGCCAGCAGCTCCTTATCTGGGGCCAACGTCCTGACTTTC
TRBV5-4	TRBJ2-6	.	.	CASSLGSVASGANVLTF	TGTGCCAGCAGCTTGGGTTCGGTAGCCTCTGGGGCCAACGTCCTGACTTTC
TRBV7-3	TRBJ1-6	.	.	CASSLDSSNSPLHF	TGTGCCAGCAGCTTGGACAGCTCTAATTCACCCCTCCACTTT
TRBV5-1	TRBJ2-5	TRBD1	.	CASSLLETGIETQYF	TGCGCCAGCAGCTTGTTAGAGACAGGGATAGAGACCCAGTACTTC
TRBV5-6	TRBJ2-3	TRBD1	.	CASSLDRVLTDTQYF	TGTGCCAGCAGTTTGGACAGGGTTCTCACAGATACGCAGTATTTT
TRBV25-1	TRBJ2-7	.	.	CASREAGSSYEQYF	TGTGCCAGCAGAGAGGCGGGGAGCTCCTACGAGCAGTACTTC
TRBV7-8	TRBJ1-1	TRBD1	.	CASNRQGEVNTEAFF	TGTGCCAGCAACCGACAGGGTGAGGTGAACACTGAAGCTTTCTTT
TRBV29-1	TRBJ2-5	TRBD1	.	CSVDSQGVLGQYF	TGCAGCGTTGACTCCCAGGGGGTACTTGGGCAGTACTTC
TRBV14	TRBJ1-2	.	.	CASRKGLSNYGYTF	TGTGCCAGCAGAAAGGGGTTATCTAACTATGGCTACACCTTC
TRBV7-6	TRBJ1-4	TRBD1	.	CASSIQGAANEKLFF	TGTGCCAGCAGCATACAGGGGGCGGCTAATGAAAAACTGTTTTTT
TRBV5-1	TRBJ2-7	.	.	CASSDRATSGTYEQYF	TGCGCCAGCAGCGACAGGGCTACTTCGGGGACTTACGAGCAGTACTTC
TRBV28	TRBJ1-2	TRBD1	.	CASSFVGTGGYSAGYTF	TGTGCCAGCAGTTTCGTTGGGACAGGGGGCTATAGCGCTGGCTACACCTTC
TRBV27	TRBJ1-4	.	.	CASSPDSATNEKLFF	TGTGCCAGCAGTCCCGACAGTGCAACTAATGAAAAACTGTTTTTT
TRBV28	TRBJ2-1	TRBD2	.	CASQAGGPEMNNEQFF	TGTGCCAGCCAGGCGGGAGGGCCCGAGATGAACAATGAGCAGTTCTTC
TRBV9	TRBJ2-3	.	.	CASSVLREGTDTQYF	TGTGCCAGCAGCGTATTACGCGAGGGTACAGATACGCAGTATTTT
TRBV2	TRBJ2-7	.	.	CASNVRGSYEQYF	TGTGCCAGCAATGTGAGAGGGTCCTACGAGCAGTACTTC
TRBV6-5	TRBJ1-2	TRBD1	.	CASSYLYRDSTMSYTF	TGTGCCAGCAGTTATCTATACCGGGACAGTACTATGAGCTACACCTTC
TRBV9	TRBJ1-1	TRBD1	.	CASSASQGARTEAFF	TGTGCCAGCAGCGCCTCACAGGGGGCGAGAACTGAAGCTTTCTTT
TRBV10-3	TRBJ1-6	.	.	CAISESVEPSYNSPLHF	TGTGCCATCAGTGAGTCAGTAGAGCCCTCCTATAATTCACCCCTCCACTTT
TRBV18	TRBJ2-1	TRBD2	once	CASSPVSGGLYNEQFF	TGTGCCAGCTCACCAGTTAGCGGGGGTTTATACAATGAGCAGTTCTTC
TRBV7-9	TRBJ1-5	TRBD1	.	CASSDGQGSQPQHF	TGTGCCAGCAGCGACGGACAGGGGAGCCAGCCCCAGCATTTT
TRBV19	TRBJ2-7	TRBD1	.	CASSYTGGSYEQYF	TGTGCCAGTAGTTATACAGGGGGATCCTACGAGCAGTACTTC
TRBV28	TRBJ2-1	TRBD2	.	CASRNLRTSGSLPHYNHPTSEQFF	TGTGCCAGCAGAAACCTGAGGACTAGCGGGAGTTTACCCCACTACAATCATCCAACCAGTGAGCAGTTCTTC
TRBV2	TRBJ1-2	.	.	CASTVWTPYGYTF	TGTGCCAGCACAGTATGGACTCCATATGGCTACACCTTC
TRBV28	TRBJ1-3	TRBD1	.	CASRHAGTDGNTIYF	TGTGCCAGCAGGCACGCTGGGACAGATGGAAACACCATATATTTT
TRBV5-4	TRBJ2-7	.	.	CASSYGDSTYYEQYF	TGTGCCAGCAGCTATGGGGACTCAACCTACTACGAGCAGTACTTC
TRBV7-2	TRBJ2-1	TRBD1	.	CASSFAQGVNEQFF	TGTGCCAGCAGCTTCGCGCAGGGGGTCAATGAGCAGTTCTTC
TRBV18	TRBJ1-1	.	.	CASSPRQTVNTEAFF	TGTGCCAGCTCACCACGGCAGACTGTGAACACTGAAGCTTTCTTT
TRBV4-1	TRBJ1-2	TRBD1	.	CASSPRDSSNYGYTF	TGCGCCAGCAGCCCCCGGGACAGCTCTAACTATGGCTACACCTTC
TRBV6-1	TRBJ2-7	.	.	CASSVRVREQYF	TGTGCCAGCAGTGTCAGGGTACGGGAGCAGTACTTC
TRBV6-6	TRBJ2-1	.	.	CASSEQIALVNHEQFF	TGTGCCAGCAGCGAGCAGATAGCGTTAGTTAATCATGAGCAGTTCTTC
TRBV7-2	TRBJ2-1	TRBD2	.	CASRYRGGSYNEQFF	TGTGCCAGCAGATACCGGGGGGGTTCCTACAATGAGCAGTTCTTC
TRBV5-1	TRBJ2-3	.	few	CASSLANPTDTQYF	TGCGCCAGCAGCTTAGCAAACCCCACAGATACGCAGTATTTT
TRBV19	TRBJ1-4	TRBD1	.	CASSLNGGTGLNEKLFF	TGTGCCAGTAGTCTAAACGGTGGGACAGGGCTCAACGAAAAACTGTTTTTT
TRBV28	TRBJ2-2	TRBD1	.	CASSGGGQGYTGELFF	TGTGCCAGCAGTGGCGGCGGACAGGGATACACCGGGGAGCTGTTTTTT
TRBV27	TRBJ1-2	.	once	CASSPAPIPSFGYTF	TGTGCCAGCAGTCCCGCCCCTATACCAAGCTTCGGCTACACCTTC
TRBV6-5	TRBJ1-1	.	.	CASSPTLGGTEAFF	TGTGCCAGCAGCCCAACCCTCGGGGGCACTGAAGCTTTCTTT
TRBV9	TRBJ2-2	.	.	CASSARQNSKNTGELFF	TGTGCCAGCAGCGCGAGACAGAATTCTAAAAACACCGGGGAGCTGTTTTTT
TRBV10-3	TRBJ1-1	.	.	CAISRGDLRTEAFF	TGTGCCATTAGCAGGGGTGATCTTCGCACTGAAGCTTTCTTT
TRBV30	TRBJ1-2	TRBD1	.	CAWSERQGADGYTF	TGTGCCTGGAGTGAGCGACAGGGGGCGGATGGCTACACCTTC
TRBV14	TRBJ1-2	.	.	CASSRSGRTNYGYTF	TGTGCCAGCAGCCGCTCGGGGAGGACTAACTATGGCTACACCTTC
TRBV5-1	TRBJ2-7	TRBD1	.	CASRKDRGVYEQYF	TGCGCCAGCAGGAAAGACAGGGGGGTCTACGAGCAGTACTTC
TRBV19	TRBJ2-4	TRBD2	.	CASSQPGLADPKNIQYF	TGTGCCAGTAGTCAACCGGGACTAGCGGATCCCAAAAACATTCAGTACTTC
TRBV6-5	TRBJ2-7	.	.	CASSYSPIGSYEQYF	TGTGCCAGCAGTTACTCCCCGATCGGCTCCTACGAGCAGTACTTC
TRBV6-4	TRBJ1-5	TRBD1	once	CASSEQGGRQPQHF	TGTGCCAGCAGTGAGCAAGGGGGCAGGCAGCCCCAGCATTTT
TRBV19	TRBJ1-5	TRBD1	.	CASSSRQGQGANQPQHF	TGTGCCAGTAGTTCGAGACAGGGACAGGGGGCGAATCAGCCCCAGCATTTT
TRBV15	TRBJ2-5	.	.	CATSRGVLNQETQYF	TGTGCCACCAGCAGAGGAGTCCTAAACCAAGAGACCCAGTACTTC
TRBV12-5	TRBJ1-1	TRBD1	.	CASGDRVNTEAFF	TGTGCTAGTGGTGACAGGGTGAATACTGAAGCTTTCTTT
TRBV19	TRBJ2-3	TRBD2	.	CASRRAGAVTQYF	TGTGCCAGTCGTCGAGCGGGGGCAGTTACGCAGTATTTT
TRBV9	TRBJ2-7	.	.	CASSRGSDEQYF	TGTGCCAGCAGTAGGGGCAGCGACGAGCAGTACTTC